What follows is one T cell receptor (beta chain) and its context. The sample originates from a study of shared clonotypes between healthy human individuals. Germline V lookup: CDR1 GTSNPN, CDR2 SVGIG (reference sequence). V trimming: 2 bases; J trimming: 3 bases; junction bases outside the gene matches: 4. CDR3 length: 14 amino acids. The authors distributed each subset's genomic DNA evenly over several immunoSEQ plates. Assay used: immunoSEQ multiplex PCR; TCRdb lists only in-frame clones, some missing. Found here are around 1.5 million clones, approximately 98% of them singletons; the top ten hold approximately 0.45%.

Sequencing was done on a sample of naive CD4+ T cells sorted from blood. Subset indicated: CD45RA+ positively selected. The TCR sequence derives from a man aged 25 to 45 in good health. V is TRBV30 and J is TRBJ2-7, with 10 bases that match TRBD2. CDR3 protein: CAWSHLAGVYEQYF. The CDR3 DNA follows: TGTGCCTGGAGTCATCTAGCGGGAGTCTACGAGCAGTACTTC.